This entry concerns a single T cell receptor beta chain. The germline gives CDR1 SGDLS, CDR2 YYNGEE. V shed 0 bases and J 12 bases; nucleotides not matched to a gene: 19. The CDR3 runs 18 residues. The data were taken from a study of cytomegalovirus exposure and HLA in healthy donors. Primers: 60 Vbeta forward and 13 Jbeta reverse. TCRdb's table, derived via immunoSEQ multiplex PCR, lists solely in-frame clones and lacks some. The repertoire holds about 150,000 clones, around 80% seen once, with 1% in the top ten. The genes are TRBV9 and TRBJ2-1; 9 nucleotides match TRBD2. The sequenced sample was PBMCs. The receptor's source is a woman in her forties or fifties in good health and CMV-seropositive. The CDR3 DNA sequence: TGTGCCAGCAGCGTAGGGAGCCCTAGCGGGACTTTAATGATGGGGCAGTTCTTC. This encodes CASSVGSPSGTLMMGQFF.